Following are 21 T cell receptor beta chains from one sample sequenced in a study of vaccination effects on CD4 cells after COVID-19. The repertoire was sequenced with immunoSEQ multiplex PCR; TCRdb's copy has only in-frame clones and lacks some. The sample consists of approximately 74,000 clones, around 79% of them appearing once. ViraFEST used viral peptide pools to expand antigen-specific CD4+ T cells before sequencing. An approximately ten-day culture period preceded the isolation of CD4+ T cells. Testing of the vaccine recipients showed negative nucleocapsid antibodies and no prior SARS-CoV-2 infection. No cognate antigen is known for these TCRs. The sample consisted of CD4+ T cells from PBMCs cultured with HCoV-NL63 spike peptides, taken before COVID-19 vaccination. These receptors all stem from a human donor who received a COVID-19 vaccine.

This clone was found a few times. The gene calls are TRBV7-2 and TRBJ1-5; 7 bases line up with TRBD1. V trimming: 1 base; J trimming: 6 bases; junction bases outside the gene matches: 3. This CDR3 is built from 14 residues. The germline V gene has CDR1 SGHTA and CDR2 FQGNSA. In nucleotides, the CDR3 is TGTGCCAGCAGCTTAGACAGGGGAGGTCAGCCCCAGCATTTT. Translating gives CASSLDRGGQPQHF.

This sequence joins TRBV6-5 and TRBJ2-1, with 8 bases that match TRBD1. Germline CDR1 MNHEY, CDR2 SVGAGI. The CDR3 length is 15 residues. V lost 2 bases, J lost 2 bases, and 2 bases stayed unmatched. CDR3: CASSYGGQAYNEQFF. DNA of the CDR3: TGTGCCAGCAGTTACGGGGGACAGGCCTACAATGAGCAGTTCTTC.

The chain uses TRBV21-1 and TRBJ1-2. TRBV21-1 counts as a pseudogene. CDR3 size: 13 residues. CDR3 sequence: CASSKSRESGYTF. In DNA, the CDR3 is TGTGCCAGCAGCAAATCCAGGGAGAGTGGCTACACCTTC.

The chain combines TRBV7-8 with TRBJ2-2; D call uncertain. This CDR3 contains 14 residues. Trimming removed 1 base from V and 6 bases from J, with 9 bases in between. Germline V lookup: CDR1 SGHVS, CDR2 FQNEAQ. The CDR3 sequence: CASSLGLEAGELFF. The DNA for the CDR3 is TGTGCCAGCAGCTTAGGGCTAGAGGCCGGGGAGCTGTTTTTT.

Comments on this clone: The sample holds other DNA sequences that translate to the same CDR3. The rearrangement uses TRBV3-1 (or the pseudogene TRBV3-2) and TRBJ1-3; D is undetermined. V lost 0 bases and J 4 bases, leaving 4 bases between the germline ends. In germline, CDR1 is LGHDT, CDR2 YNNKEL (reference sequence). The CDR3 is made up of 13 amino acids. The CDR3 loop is CASSQDGGNTIYF. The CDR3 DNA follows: TGTGCCAGCAGCCAAGACGGAGGAAACACCATATATTTT.

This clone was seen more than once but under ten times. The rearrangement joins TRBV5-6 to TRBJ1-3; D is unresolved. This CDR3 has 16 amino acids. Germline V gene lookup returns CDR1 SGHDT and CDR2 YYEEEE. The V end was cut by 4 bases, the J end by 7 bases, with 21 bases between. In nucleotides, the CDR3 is TGTGCCAGCAGCGTTCGGGATCCCGGGCTGGGGAACACCATATATTTT. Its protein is CASSVRDPGLGNTIYF. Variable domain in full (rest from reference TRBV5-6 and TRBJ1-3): DAGVTQSPTHLIKTRGQQVTLRCSPKSGHDTVSWYQQALGQGPQFIFQYYEEEERQRGNFPDRFSGHQFPNYSSELNVNALLLGDSALYLCASSVRDPGLGNTIYFGEGSWLTVV.

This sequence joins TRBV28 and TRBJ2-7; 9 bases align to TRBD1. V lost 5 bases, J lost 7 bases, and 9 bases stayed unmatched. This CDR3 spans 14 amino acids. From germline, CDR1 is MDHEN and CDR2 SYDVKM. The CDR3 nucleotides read TGTGCCAGCAGTGCCTCCGGGACAGGGAGAGAGCAGTACGTC. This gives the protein CASSASGTGREQYV.

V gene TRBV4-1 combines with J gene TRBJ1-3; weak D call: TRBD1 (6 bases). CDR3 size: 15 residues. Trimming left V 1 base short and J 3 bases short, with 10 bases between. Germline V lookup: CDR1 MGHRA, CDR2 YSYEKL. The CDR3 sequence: CASSQAGDFGNTIYF. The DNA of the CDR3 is TGCGCCAGCAGCCAAGCAGGGGATTTTGGAAACACCATATATTTT.

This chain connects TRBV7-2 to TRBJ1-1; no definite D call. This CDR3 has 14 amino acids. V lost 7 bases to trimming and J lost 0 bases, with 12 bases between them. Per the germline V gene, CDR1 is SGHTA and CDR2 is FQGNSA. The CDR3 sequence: CASKNRAMNTEAFF. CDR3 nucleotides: TGTGCCAGCAAGAATAGGGCGATGAACACTGAAGCTTTCTTT.

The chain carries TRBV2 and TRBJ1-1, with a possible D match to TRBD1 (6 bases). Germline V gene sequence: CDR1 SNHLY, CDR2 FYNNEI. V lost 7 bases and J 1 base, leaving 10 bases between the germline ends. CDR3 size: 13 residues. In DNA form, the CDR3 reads TGTGCCAGCATACGGACAGAGAACACTGAAGCTTTCTTT. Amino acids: CASIRTENTEAFF.

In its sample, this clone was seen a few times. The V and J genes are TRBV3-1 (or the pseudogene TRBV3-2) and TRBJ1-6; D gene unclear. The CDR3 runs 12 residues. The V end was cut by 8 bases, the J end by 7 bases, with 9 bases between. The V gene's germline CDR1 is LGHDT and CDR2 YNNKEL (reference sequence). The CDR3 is CASGIRNSPLHF. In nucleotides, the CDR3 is TGTGCCAGCGGGATTCGAAATTCACCCCTCCACTTT.

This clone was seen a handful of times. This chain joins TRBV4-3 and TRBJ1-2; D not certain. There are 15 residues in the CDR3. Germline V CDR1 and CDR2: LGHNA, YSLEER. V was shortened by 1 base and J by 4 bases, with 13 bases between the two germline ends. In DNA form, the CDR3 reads TGCGCCAGCAGCCAAGGGGCCAGTTTGGGCTATGGCTACACCTTC. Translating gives CASSQGASLGYGYTF.

The CDR3 loop is CASSITGGQETQYF. The CDR3 bases are TGTGCCAGTAGTATAACGGGGGGCCAAGAGACCCAGTACTTC. V gene TRBV19 combines with J gene TRBJ2-5, with 7 bases that match TRBD2. CDR1 and CDR2 from the germline V gene are LNHDA and SQIVND (reference sequence). CDR3 length: 14 residues. V lost 2 bases, J lost 1 base, and 1 base stayed unmatched. The full variable domain, its missing parts supplied by reference TRBV19 and TRBJ2-5, is DGGITQSPKYLFRKEGQNVTLSCEQNLNHDAMYWYRQDPGQGLRLIYYSQIVNDFQKGDIAEGYSVSREKKESFPLTVTSAQKNPTAFYLCASSITGGQETQYFGPGTRLLVL.

This chain's CDR3 is CASSDGTIAQETQYF. The CDR3, as DNA: TGTGCCAGCAGCGATGGGACCATTGCACAAGAGACCCAGTACTTC. The chain joins TRBV5-4 to TRBJ2-5, with D perhaps assigned TRBD1 or TRBD2 (5 bases each). The CDR3 totals 15 residues. Germline CDR1 is SGHNT and CDR2 is YYREEE (reference sequence). Trimming shortened V by 4 bases and J by 2 bases, and 15 bases separated the two germline ends.

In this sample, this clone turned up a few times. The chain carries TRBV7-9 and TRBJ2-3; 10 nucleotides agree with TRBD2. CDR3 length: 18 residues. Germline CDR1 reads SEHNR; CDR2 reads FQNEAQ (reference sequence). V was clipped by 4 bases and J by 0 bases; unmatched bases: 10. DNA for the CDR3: TGTGCCAGCAGCTCACTAGCGGGGTCTATTACTAGCACAGATACGCAGTATTTT. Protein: CASSSLAGSITSTDTQYF. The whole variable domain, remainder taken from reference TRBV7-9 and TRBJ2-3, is DTGVSQNPRHKITKRGQNVTFRCDPISEHNRLYWYRQTLGQGPEFLTYFQNEAQLEKSRLLSDRFSAERPKGSFSTLEIQRTEQGDSAMYLCASSSLAGSITSTDTQYFGPGTRLTVL.

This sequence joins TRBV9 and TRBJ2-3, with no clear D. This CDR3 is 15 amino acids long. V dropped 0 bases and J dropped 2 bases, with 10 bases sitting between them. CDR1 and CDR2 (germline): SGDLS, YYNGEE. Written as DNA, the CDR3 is TGTGCCAGCAGCGTAGTCGGCCACCTCACAGATACGCAGTATTTT. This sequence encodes CASSVVGHLTDTQYF. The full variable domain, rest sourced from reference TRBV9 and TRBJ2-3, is DSGVTQTPKHLITATGQRVTLRCSPRSGDLSVYWYQQSLDQGLQFLIQYYNGEERAKGNILERFSAQQFPDLHSELNLSSLELGDSALYFCASSVVGHLTDTQYFGPGTRLTVL.

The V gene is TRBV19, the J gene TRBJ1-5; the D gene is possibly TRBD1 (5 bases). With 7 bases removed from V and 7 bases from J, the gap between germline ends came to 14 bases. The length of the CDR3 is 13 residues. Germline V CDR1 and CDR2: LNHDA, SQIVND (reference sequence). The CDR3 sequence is CASTDRRVQPQHF. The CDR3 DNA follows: TGTGCCAGTACCGACAGACGGGTACAGCCCCAGCATTTT.

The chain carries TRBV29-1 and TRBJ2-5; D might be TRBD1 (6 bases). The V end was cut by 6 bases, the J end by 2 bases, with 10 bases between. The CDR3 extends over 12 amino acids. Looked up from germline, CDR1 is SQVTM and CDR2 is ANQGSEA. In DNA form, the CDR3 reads TGCAGCGTCAAGGACAGTCAAGAGACCCAGTACTTC. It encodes CSVKDSQETQYF.

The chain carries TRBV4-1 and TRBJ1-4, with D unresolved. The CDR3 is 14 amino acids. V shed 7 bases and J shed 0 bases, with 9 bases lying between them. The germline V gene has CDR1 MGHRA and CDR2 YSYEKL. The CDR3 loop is CASTRPATNEKLFF. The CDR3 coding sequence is TGCGCCAGCACCAGGCCAGCAACTAATGAAAAACTGTTTTTT.

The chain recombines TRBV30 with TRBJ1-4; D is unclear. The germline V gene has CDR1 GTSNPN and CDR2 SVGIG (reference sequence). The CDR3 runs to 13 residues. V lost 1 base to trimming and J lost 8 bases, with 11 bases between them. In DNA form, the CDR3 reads TGTGCCTGGAGTGAGGGATCGCGAGAAAAACTGTTTTTT. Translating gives CAWSEGSREKLFF.

The CDR3 bases are TGCGCCAGCAGCTTGGGACTAGCTGCAGATACGCAGTATTTT. Translated, it gives CASSLGLAADTQYF. The rearrangement uses TRBV5-1 and TRBJ2-3, with 7 bases that match TRBD2. V lost 0 bases to trimming and J lost 4 bases; unmatched junction nucleotides: 2. The CDR3 spans 14 residues. Germline V gives CDR1 SGHRS, CDR2 YFSETQ.